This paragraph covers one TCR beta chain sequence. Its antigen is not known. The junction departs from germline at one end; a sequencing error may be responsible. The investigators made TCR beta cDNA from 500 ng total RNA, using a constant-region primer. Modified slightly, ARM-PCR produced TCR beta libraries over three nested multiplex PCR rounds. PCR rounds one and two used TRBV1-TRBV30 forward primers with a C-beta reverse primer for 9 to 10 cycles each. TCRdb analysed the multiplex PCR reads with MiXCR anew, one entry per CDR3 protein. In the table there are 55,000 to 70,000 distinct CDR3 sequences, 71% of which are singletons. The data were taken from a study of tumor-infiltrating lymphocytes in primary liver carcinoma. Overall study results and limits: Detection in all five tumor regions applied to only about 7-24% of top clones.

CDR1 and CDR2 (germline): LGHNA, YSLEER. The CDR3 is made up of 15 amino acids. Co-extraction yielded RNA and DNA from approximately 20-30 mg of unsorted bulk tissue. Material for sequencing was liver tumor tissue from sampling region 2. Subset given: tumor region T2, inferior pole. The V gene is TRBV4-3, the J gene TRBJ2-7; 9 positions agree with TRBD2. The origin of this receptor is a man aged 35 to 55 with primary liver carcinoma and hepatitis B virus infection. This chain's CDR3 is CAGSPDRAGGYEQYF. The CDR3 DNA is TGCGCCGGCAGCCCCGACCGAGCGGGAGGCTACGAGCAGTACTTC.